Listed below are T cell receptor beta chains from one sample, sequenced in a study of blood T cell repertoires in COVID-19. Profiled with immunoSEQ multiplex PCR; TCRdb holds only in-frame clones, not every one. The sample contains approximately 92,000 clones, about two thirds of which appear only once. The sequencing sample was made of peripheral blood. Receptor source: a woman aged 60-75 years in a cohort sampled during active or convalescent COVID-19. CDR3s include the opening cysteine and the closing phenylalanine or tryptophan. A D gene is named only where the DNA matches it firmly. Some rows have no size entry. The others give once, few or many, or a class for an expanded clone.

CASSLAGSYNEQFF | TGCGCCAGCAGCTTGGCCGGGTCCTACAATGAGCAGTTCTTC | TRBJ2-1 | NA | NA | TRBV5-1
CASSPIDRLNSPLHF | TGTGCCAGCAGCCCGATAGACAGGCTGAATTCACCCCTCCACTTT | TRBJ1-6 | NA | NA | TRBV7-8
CASSQGVFQPQHF | TGTGCCAGCAGTCAGGGGGTTTTTCAGCCCCAGCATTTT | TRBJ1-5 | TRBD1 | NA | TRBV11-2
CASSLDRVATGELFF | TGTGCCAGCAGCCTCGACAGGGTCGCCACCGGGGAGCTGTTTTTT | TRBJ2-2 | TRBD1 | NA | TRBV11-2
CASTRGGPNTEAFF | TGCGCCAGCACCCGGGGGGGCCCAAACACTGAAGCTTTCTTT | TRBJ1-1 | NA | NA | TRBV5-1
CASSLNRGHEQYF | TGTGCCAGCAGTTTAAACAGGGGCCACGAGCAGTACTTC | TRBJ2-7 | TRBD1 | NA | TRBV7-9
CASSFWTSGGKETQYF | TGTGCCAGCAGCTTTTGGACTAGCGGGGGTAAAGAGACCCAGTACTTC | TRBJ2-5 | TRBD2 | NA | TRBV7-9
CASSVGPGANEKLFF | TGTGCCAGCAGCGTAGGGCCGGGTGCTAATGAAAAACTGTTTTTT | TRBJ1-4 | NA | NA | TRBV9
CASSWGHTNEKLFF | TGCGCCAGCAGCTGGGGACATACTAATGAAAAACTGTTTTTT | TRBJ1-4 | NA | NA | TRBV5-1
CSVERGGRETQYF | TGCAGCGTGGAGCGGGGGGGCCGGGAGACCCAGTACTTC | TRBJ2-5 | TRBD2 | NA | TRBV29-1
CASSNPLRGYTF | TGTGCCAGCAGCAATCCCCTCCGGGGCTACACCTTC | TRBJ1-2 | NA | NA | TRBV7-2
CAWRTGRGDTEAFF | TGTGCCTGGAGGACCGGCAGGGGAGACACTGAAGCTTTCTTT | TRBJ1-1 | NA | NA | TRBV30
CATSQYTGELFF | TGTGCCACCAGTCAGTACACCGGGGAGCTGTTTTTT | TRBJ2-2 | NA | many | TRBV24-1
CASSYWGTGTRNQPQHF | TGTGCCAGCAGTTACTGGGGGACAGGGACGAGGAATCAGCCCCAGCATTTT | TRBJ1-5 | TRBD1 | NA | TRBV6-2/TRBV6-3
CANSRVSTEAFF | TGTGCCAACTCCCGGGTTTCCACTGAAGCTTTCTTT | TRBJ1-1 | NA | NA | TRBV12-3/TRBV12-4
CASSMYGGTDTQYF | TGTGCCAGTAGTATGTACGGGGGCACAGATACGCAGTATTTT | TRBJ2-3 | NA | NA | TRBV19
CASSVSGGGETQYF | TGTGCCAGCAGCGTATCCGGGGGTGGAGAGACCCAGTACTTC | TRBJ2-5 | NA | NA | TRBV9
CASSLGQNTGELFF | TGTGCCAGCAGTTTGGGACAGAACACCGGGGAGCTGTTTTTT | TRBJ2-2 | NA | NA | TRBV6-5
CASSLSMGAGGYTF | TGTGCCAGCAGTTTATCGATGGGGGCAGGGGGCTACACCTTC | TRBJ1-2 | NA | NA | TRBV27
CASSLGPGDGNIQYF | TGCGCCAGCAGCTTGGGGCCAGGGGATGGAAACATTCAGTACTTC | TRBJ2-4 | NA | NA | TRBV5-1